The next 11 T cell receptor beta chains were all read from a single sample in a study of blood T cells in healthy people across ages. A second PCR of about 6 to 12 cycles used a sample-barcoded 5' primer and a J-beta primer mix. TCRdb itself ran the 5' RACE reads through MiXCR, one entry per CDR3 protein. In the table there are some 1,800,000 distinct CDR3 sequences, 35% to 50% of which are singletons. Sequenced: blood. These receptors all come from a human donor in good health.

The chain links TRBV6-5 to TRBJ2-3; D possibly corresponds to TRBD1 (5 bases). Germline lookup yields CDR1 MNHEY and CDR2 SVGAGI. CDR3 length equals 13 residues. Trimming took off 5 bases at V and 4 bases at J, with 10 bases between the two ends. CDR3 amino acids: CASSVRVADTQYF. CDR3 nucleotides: TGTGCCAGCAGTGTCAGGGTCGCAGATACGCAGTATTTT.

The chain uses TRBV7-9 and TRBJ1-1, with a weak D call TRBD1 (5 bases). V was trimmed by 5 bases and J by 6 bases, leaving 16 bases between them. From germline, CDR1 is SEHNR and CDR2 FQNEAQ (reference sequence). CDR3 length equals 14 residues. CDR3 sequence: CASSRQVDSAEAFF. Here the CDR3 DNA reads TGTGCCAGCAGCCGCCAAGTCGACAGTGCTGAAGCTTTCTTT.

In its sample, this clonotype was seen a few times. The CDR3 here is CASSSDPPGQGRSGYTF. The CDR3 bases are TGTGCCAGCAGTTCCGATCCTCCGGGACAGGGCAGGAGCGGCTACACCTTC. This rearrangement joins TRBV27 to TRBJ1-2; 9 bases align to TRBD1. The germline V gene has CDR1 MNHEY and CDR2 SMNVEV (reference sequence). The V and J ends lost 4 bases and 8 bases, in that order; junction bases with no gene match: 17. The CDR3 is 17 residues long.

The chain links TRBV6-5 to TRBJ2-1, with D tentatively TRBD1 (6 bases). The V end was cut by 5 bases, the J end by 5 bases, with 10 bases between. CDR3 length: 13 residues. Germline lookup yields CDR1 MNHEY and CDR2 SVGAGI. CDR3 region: CASSGDIDNEQFF. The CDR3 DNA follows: TGTGCCAGCAGTGGGGACATCGACAATGAGCAGTTCTTC.

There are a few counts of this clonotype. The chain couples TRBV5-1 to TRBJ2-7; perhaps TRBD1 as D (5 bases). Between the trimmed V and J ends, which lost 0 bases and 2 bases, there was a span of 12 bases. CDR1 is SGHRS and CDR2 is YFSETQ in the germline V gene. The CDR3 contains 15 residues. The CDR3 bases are TGCGCCAGCAGCTTGGATCTGGGGCCTCCCTACGAGCAGTACTTC. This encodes CASSLDLGPPYEQYF.

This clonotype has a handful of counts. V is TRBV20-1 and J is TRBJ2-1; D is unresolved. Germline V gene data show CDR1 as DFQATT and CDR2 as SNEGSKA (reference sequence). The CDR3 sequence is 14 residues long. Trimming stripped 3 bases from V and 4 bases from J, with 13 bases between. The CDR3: CSASKLGWYNEQFF. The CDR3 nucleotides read TGCAGTGCTAGCAAATTAGGATGGTACAATGAGCAGTTCTTC.

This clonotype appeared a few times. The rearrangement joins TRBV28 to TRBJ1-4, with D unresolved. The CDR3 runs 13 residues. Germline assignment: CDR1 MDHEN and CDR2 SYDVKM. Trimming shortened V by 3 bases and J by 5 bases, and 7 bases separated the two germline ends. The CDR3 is CASSFSGNEKLFF. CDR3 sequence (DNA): TGTGCCAGCAGTTTTAGCGGGAATGAAAAACTGTTTTTT. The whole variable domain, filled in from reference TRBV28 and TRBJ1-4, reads DVKVTQSSRYLVKRTGEKVFLECVQDMDHENMFWYRQDPGLGLRLIYFSYDVKMKEKGDIPEGYSVSREKKERFSLILESASTNQTSMYLCASSFSGNEKLFFGSGTQLSVL.

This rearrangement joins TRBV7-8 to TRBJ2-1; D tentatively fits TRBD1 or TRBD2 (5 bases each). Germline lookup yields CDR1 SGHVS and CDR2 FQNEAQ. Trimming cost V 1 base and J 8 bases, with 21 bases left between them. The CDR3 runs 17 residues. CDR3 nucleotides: TGTGCCAGCAGCTTAGGTTTTCGGGGACCCGGAGGTGATGAGCAGTTCTTC. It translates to CASSLGFRGPGGDEQFF.

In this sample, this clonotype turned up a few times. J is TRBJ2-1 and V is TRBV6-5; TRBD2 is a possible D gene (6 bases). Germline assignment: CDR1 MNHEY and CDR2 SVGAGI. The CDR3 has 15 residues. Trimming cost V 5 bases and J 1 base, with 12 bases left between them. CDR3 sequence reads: CASSTGLASYNEQFF. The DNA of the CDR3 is TGTGCCAGCAGTACAGGCCTAGCGTCCTACAATGAGCAGTTCTTC.

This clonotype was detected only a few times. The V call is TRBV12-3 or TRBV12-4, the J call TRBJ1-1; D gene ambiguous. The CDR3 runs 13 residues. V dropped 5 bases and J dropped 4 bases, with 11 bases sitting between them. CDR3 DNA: TGTGCCAGCAGTCCCCGGGGTATCACTGAAGCTTTCTTT. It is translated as CASSPRGITEAFF.

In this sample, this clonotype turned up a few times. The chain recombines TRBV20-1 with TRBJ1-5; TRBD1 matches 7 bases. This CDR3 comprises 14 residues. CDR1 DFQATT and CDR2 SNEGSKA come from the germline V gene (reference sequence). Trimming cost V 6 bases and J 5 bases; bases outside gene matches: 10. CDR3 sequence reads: CSARNRQGHQPQHF. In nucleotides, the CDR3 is TGCAGTGCCAGGAATCGACAGGGCCATCAGCCCCAGCATTTT.